Sequencing of this TCR beta chain was carried out in a study of identical twins. General study points: Shared out-of-frame alpha sequences (those common to twins) showed excess low generation probability. Insertions were reduced in abundant cord blood beta clonotypes but not in memory repertoires.

This clonotype was picked up many times. Its antigen remains unknown. V was cut by 1 base and J by 4 bases, with 13 bases left in between. The CDR3 contains 15 residues. TCRdb re-called the 5' RACE reads through MiXCR, storing one row per CDR3 protein. Of around 510,000 distinct CDR3 sequences listed, more than 13% are singletons. This same sample was also part of a study on yellow fever vaccine responses in identical twins.

This chain connects TRBV12-3 or TRBV12-4 to TRBJ1-2, with D maybe TRBD1 (5 bases). Sequenced input: CD4+ T cells sorted from blood. The receptor's source is a woman aged 18 to 35 in good health. CDR3 sequence: CASSLGDSPPYGYTF. The CDR3 DNA is TGTGCCAGCAGTTTAGGTGACAGTCCCCCCTATGGCTACACCTTC.